The TCR beta chain described here comes from a study of blood T cell repertoires in COVID-19. Study information: Italy, Spain and the United States were the sources of the convalescent and acute COVID-19 samples. Sources were T cells, B-cell-depleted T cells, or PBMCs; the material itself was cDNA or gDNA.

Germline values: CDR1 GTSNPN, CDR2 SVGIG (reference sequence). Trimming shortened V by 0 bases and J by 9 bases, and 14 bases separated the two germline ends. CDR3 size: 13 residues. Sequencing was performed with immunoSEQ multiplex PCR; in TCRdb, only in-frame clones are kept and a portion is missing. Of a few hundred thousand clones in the sample, 84% were seen once. This receptor was identified in a man between 40 and 49 years old who had recovered from COVID-19. Specimen: peripheral blood. J is TRBJ1-1 and V is TRBV30; maybe TRBD1 (5 bases). CDR3: CAWSVWGGTKAFF. The CDR3, as DNA: TGTGCCTGGAGTGTGTGGGGGGGAACCAAAGCTTTCTTT.